A single sample gave rise to the 22 T cell receptor beta chains below, sequenced in a study of monozygotic twins with inflammatory bowel disease. TCRdb reprocessed the 5' RACE reads; each CDR3 protein has one entry and no DNA is given. Its table lists more than 300,000 distinct CDR3 sequences. The sequenced material came from blood. The receptor set was obtained from a human donor with ulcerative colitis or Crohn's disease, or a healthy co-twin of an affected twin (not recorded which).

The chain recombines TRBV10-1 with TRBJ1-1; TCRdb designates TRBD1, a call that cannot be tested without DNA. The germline V gene encodes CDR1 WNHNN and CDR2 SYGVQD (reference sequence). The CDR3 consists of 13 residues. The CDR3 is CASNDRMNTEAFF.

The chain carries TRBV5-4 and TRBJ2-2; TCRdb reports TRBD1, a call that lacks DNA to check it against. Germline CDR1 and CDR2: SGHNT and YYREEE (reference sequence). This CDR3 has 15 residues. CDR3 in amino acids: CASSPRTGDTGELFF. Full variable domain (rest looked up from reference TRBV5-4 and TRBJ2-2): ETGVTQSPTHLIKTRGQQVTLRCSSQSGHNTVSWYQQALGQGPQFIFQYYREEENGRGNFPPRFSGLQFPNYSSELNVNALELDDSALYLCASSPRTGDTGELFFGEGSRLTVL.

The chain employs TRBV13 and TRBJ2-3; TCRdb proposes TRBD2, but this gene call is untestable without DNA. Germline assignment: CDR1 PRHDT and CDR2 FYEKMQ (reference sequence). CDR3 length: 18 amino acids. The CDR3 spells CASSSIPSPSDRTDTQYF.

The V gene is TRBV27, the J gene TRBJ2-2; checking the TCRdb D call of TRBD2 is not possible without DNA. The CDR3 has 15 amino acids. From germline, CDR1 is MNHEY and CDR2 SMNVEV (reference sequence). The CDR3 region is CASRGLAVNTGELFF.

The V call is TRBV25-1, the J call TRBJ1-1; the D gene TCRdb calls, TRBD1, cannot be checked with no DNA. This CDR3 is 15 amino acids long. Looked up from germline, CDR1 is MGHDK and CDR2 is SYGVNS. The chain's CDR3 is CASSEYTAGGTEAFF.

This chain connects TRBV20-1 to TRBJ2-7; the D call from TCRdb, TRBD1, cannot be confirmed without DNA. Germline lookup yields CDR1 DFQATT and CDR2 SNEGSKA (reference sequence). This CDR3 is 14 amino acids long. CDR3 protein: CSARDLDTEYEQYF.

This sequence joins TRBV11-2 and TRBJ1-6. CDR1 is SGHAT, CDR2 FQNNGV, per germline. CDR3 length equals 14 residues. The CDR3 protein is CASPEGSYNSPLHF. Complete variable domain (other parts from reference TRBV11-2 and TRBJ1-6): EAGVAQSPRYKIIEKRQSVAFWCNPISGHATLYWYQQILGQGPKLLIQFQNNGVVDDSQLPKDRFSAERLKGVDSTLKIQPAKLEDSAVYLCASPEGSYNSPLHFGNGTRLTVT.

The chain recombines TRBV29-1 with TRBJ1-4. The V gene's germline CDR1 is SQVTM and CDR2 ANQGSEA. This CDR3 contains 12 residues. The CDR3 loop reads CSVGQDYEKLFF.

The V gene is TRBV9, the J gene TRBJ2-7; the D call of TRBD1 rests on TCRdb alone, since no DNA is present to check it. CDR1 is SGDLS and CDR2 is YYNGEE in the germline V gene. This CDR3 region has 15 residues. The CDR3 sequence: CASSEQPGAHYEQYF.

The gene calls are TRBV19 and TRBJ1-5; with no DNA, the TCRdb D assignment of TRBD1 cannot be verified. The CDR3 length is 15 residues. Germline values: CDR1 LNHDA, CDR2 SQIVND (reference sequence). The CDR3 here is CASSFTGGNNQPQHF. The entire variable domain, with the rest obtained from reference TRBV19 and TRBJ1-5, is as follows: DGGITQSPKYLFRKEGQNVTLSCEQNLNHDAMYWYRQDPGQGLRLIYYSQIVNDFQKGDIAEGYSVSREKKESFPLTVTSAQKNPTAFYLCASSFTGGNNQPQHFGDGTRLSIL.

The chain joins TRBV11-1 to TRBJ2-5; TCRdb indicates TRBD1, and absent DNA this call remains unverified. This CDR3 spans 15 amino acids. Germline CDR1 and CDR2: SGHAT and FQDESV (reference sequence). The CDR3 loop is CASSLALDRGETQYF.

CDR3 protein: CASQEGYYEQYF. V gene TRBV6-5 combines with J gene TRBJ2-7; with no DNA, the TCRdb D assignment of TRBD2 cannot be verified. Germline V lookup: CDR1 MNHEY, CDR2 SVGAGI. CDR3 length: 12 amino acids.

The chain couples TRBV19 to TRBJ1-1; TCRdb proposes TRBD1, but this gene call is untestable without DNA. The germline V gene encodes CDR1 LNHDA and CDR2 SQIVND (reference sequence). The CDR3 is 13 residues long. The chain's CDR3 is CASGTQGDTEAFF. Full variable domain (rest looked up from reference TRBV19 and TRBJ1-1): DGGITQSPKYLFRKEGQNVTLSCEQNLNHDAMYWYRQDPGQGLRLIYYSQIVNDFQKGDIAEGYSVSREKKESFPLTVTSAQKNPTAFYLCASGTQGDTEAFFGQGTRLTVV.

The chain links TRBV24-1 to TRBJ2-5; as DNA is missing, the TRBD1 call by TCRdb cannot be tested. Germline assignment: CDR1 KGHDR and CDR2 SFDVKD. The CDR3 contains 12 residues. The CDR3 sequence is CATSGRGKTQYF.

The chain combines TRBV12-3 or TRBV12-4 with TRBJ2-1. The CDR3 is 11 residues long. This CDR3 reads CASSLADEQFF.

The chain links TRBV29-1 to TRBJ2-7; the D gene TCRdb calls, TRBD1, cannot be checked with no DNA. This CDR3 comprises 14 residues. CDR1 SQVTM and CDR2 ANQGSEA come from the germline V gene. Here the CDR3 reads CSVDTGAPTGEQYF.

J is TRBJ2-7 and V is TRBV12-3 or TRBV12-4; TCRdb picks TRBD1, but there is no DNA to check that call. This CDR3 comprises 14 residues. CDR3 residues: CASSLSGAYYEQYF.

The V gene is TRBV10-3, the J gene TRBJ1-2; the TRBD1 assignment by TCRdb is unverifiable without DNA. This CDR3 comprises 14 residues. Germline CDR1 ENHRY, CDR2 SYGVKD. CDR3 in amino acids: CAISESGVVDGYTF.

The V call is TRBV28, the J call TRBJ2-1; TCRdb's D call of TRBD1 is untestable without DNA. CDR3 length: 13 residues. The germline V gene encodes CDR1 MDHEN and CDR2 SYDVKM. CDR3 loop: CASLGPAYNEQFF.

The chain joins TRBV18 to TRBJ1-1. Germline loops: CDR1 KGHSH, CDR2 LQKENI. This CDR3 comprises 15 residues. The CDR3 loop is CASSPPATANTEAFF.

This chain uses TRBV6-1 with TRBJ2-1; TCRdb names TRBD1, which stays unverified in the absence of DNA. The CDR3 runs to 17 residues. Germline V gene data show CDR1 as MNHNS and CDR2 as SASEGT. The CDR3 reads CASSVFPGGYMNNEQFF.

V usage is TRBV19 and J usage is TRBJ2-7. Germline-derived CDR1 and CDR2 are LNHDA and SQIVND (reference sequence). There are 15 residues in the CDR3. CDR3 region: CATTMNVGRTDEQYF.